Following are 24 T cell receptor beta chains from one sample sequenced in a study of blood T cell repertoires in COVID-19. Sequencing used immunoSEQ multiplex PCR; TCRdb keeps in-frame clones, though not all of them. The sample has more than 120,000 clones, about 87% seen once. The material sequenced was peripheral blood. These receptors were collected from a human donor in a cohort sampled during active COVID-19.

The rearrangement joins TRBV4-3 to TRBJ2-1, with D possibly TRBD2 on 6 matching bases. The germline V and J ends were trimmed by 4 bases and 6 bases, with 16 bases remaining between them. CDR1 and CDR2 from the germline V gene are LGHNA and YSLEER. CDR3 length equals 15 residues. The CDR3 DNA reads as TGCGCCAGCAGCCCCGGAGGGCCACTCGGCAATGAGCAGTTCTTC. This sequence encodes CASSPGGPLGNEQFF.

J is TRBJ1-1 and V is TRBV29-1; weak D call: TRBD1 (5 bases). The CDR3 is made up of 14 amino acids. Trimming took off 7 bases at V and 2 bases at J, with 17 bases between the two ends. Germline V gives CDR1 SQVTM, CDR2 ANQGSEA. This chain's CDR3 is CSGAFRVANTEAFF. DNA for the CDR3: TGCAGCGGTGCTTTCAGGGTGGCTAACACTGAAGCTTTCTTT.

The chain recombines TRBV19 with TRBJ2-5; D possibly corresponds to TRBD2 (5 bases). This CDR3 has 13 residues. CDR1 LNHDA and CDR2 SQIVND come from the germline V gene (reference sequence). V was trimmed by 4 bases and J by 0 bases, leaving 6 bases between them. In nucleotides, the CDR3 is TGTGCCAGTAGTAAGAGGGACCAAGAGACCCAGTACTTC. Translation gives CASSKRDQETQYF.

V usage is TRBV7-9 and J usage is TRBJ2-7; 7 bases agree with TRBD2. The length of the CDR3 is 13 residues. The V gene's germline CDR1 is SEHNR and CDR2 FQNEAQ (reference sequence). V dropped 4 bases and J dropped 6; count of bases not matched to a gene: 6. This CDR3 reads CASSSSWGGEQYF. In nucleotides, the CDR3 is TGTGCCAGCAGCTCTTCGTGGGGGGGCGAGCAGTACTTC.

The chain carries TRBV3-1 (or the pseudogene TRBV3-2) and TRBJ2-3; 8 nucleotides agree with TRBD1. Per germline, CDR1 LGHDT and CDR2 YNNKEL (reference sequence). V was clipped by 0 bases and J by 1 base; unmatched bases: 9. This CDR3 is 18 amino acids long. The CDR3 spells CASSQDDRVRGRTDTQYF. The CDR3 DNA reads as TGTGCCAGCAGCCAAGACGACAGGGTCAGGGGGCGCACAGATACGCAGTATTTT.

The V gene is TRBV5-1, the J gene TRBJ2-2; 8 bases map to TRBD1. Germline trimming cut 0 bases from V and 1 base from J; bases unmatched to any gene: 11. Germline CDR1 is SGHRS and CDR2 is YFSETQ. The CDR3 is 19 residues long. CDR3 in DNA: TGCGCCAGCAGCTTGGCCATGGGACAGGCGGCGAGGAACACCGGGGAGCTGTTTTTT. Its protein is CASSLAMGQAARNTGELFF.

The chain recombines TRBV18 with TRBJ2-5; D is perhaps TRBD1 (6 bases). V lost 1 base to trimming and J lost 1 base, with 10 bases between them. Germline CDR1 is KGHSH and CDR2 is LQKENI. The CDR3 totals 15 residues. The CDR3 loop is CASSPRQGLQETQYF. The CDR3, as DNA: TGTGCCAGCTCACCACGGCAGGGGCTCCAAGAGACCCAGTACTTC.

In this sample, this clone turned up once. The chain links TRBV9 to TRBJ2-1; the D is unclear. The CDR3 sequence is 15 residues long. Per the germline V gene, CDR1 is SGDLS and CDR2 is YYNGEE. Trimming took off 0 bases at V and 1 base at J, with 8 bases between the two ends. The DNA of the CDR3 is TGTGCCAGCAGCGTAGCTCCCCGGTCCTACAATGAGCAGTTCTTC. This encodes CASSVAPRSYNEQFF.

The V call is TRBV7-2, the J call TRBJ2-1; 9 bases are a match to TRBD2. With 3 bases clipped from V and 8 bases from J, the junction kept 5 bases outside the gene matches. Germline V CDR1 and CDR2: SGHTA, FQGNSA. The CDR3 length is 14 residues. In DNA form, the CDR3 reads TGTGCCAGCAGCTTCGCGGGGGGGTTCGATGAGCAGTTCTTC. Translated: CASSFAGGFDEQFF.

V gene TRBV6-5 combines with J gene TRBJ2-1; D is uncertain. The CDR3 is 11 amino acids. Germline V gene sequence: CDR1 MNHEY, CDR2 SVGAGI. V dropped 7 bases and J dropped 6 bases, with 7 bases sitting between them. The CDR3 loop reads CASIYSNEQFF. The CDR3 DNA reads TGTGCCAGCATCTACAGCAATGAGCAGTTCTTC.

V usage is TRBV3-1 (or the pseudogene TRBV3-2) and J usage is TRBJ1-2; D might be TRBD1 (5 bases). The length of the CDR3 is 14 residues. V lost 0 bases and J 8 bases, leaving 13 bases between the germline ends. Germline V CDR1 and CDR2: LGHDT, YNNKEL (reference sequence). CDR3 in amino acids: CASSQEPGLGGYTF. The DNA for the CDR3 is TGTGCCAGCAGCCAAGAACCGGGACTGGGAGGCTACACCTTC.

This chain uses TRBV11-2 with TRBJ1-6; possibly TRBD1 for D (5 bases). Germline lookup yields CDR1 SGHAT and CDR2 FQNNGV. CDR3 length: 15 residues. Trimming stripped 6 bases from V and 8 bases from J, with 17 bases between. The CDR3 nucleotides are TGTGCCAGCAGACCCGTCCGGGGGTCCCATTCACCCCTCCACTTT. This gives the protein CASRPVRGSHSPLHF.

The CDR3 sequence: CAWSWAGIPYEQYF. CDR3 sequence (DNA): TGTGCCTGGAGTTGGGCAGGTATACCCTACGAGCAGTACTTC. V is TRBV30 and J is TRBJ2-7, with D hard to call. Trimming removed 2 bases from V and 2 bases from J, with 13 bases in between. CDR1 and CDR2 from the germline V gene are GTSNPN and SVGIG (reference sequence). There are 14 residues in the CDR3.

The rearrangement uses TRBV7-8 and TRBJ2-6, with a weak D call TRBD1 (6 bases). The V end lost 3 bases, the J end lost 0 bases, and 12 bases lay between the germline ends. There are 17 residues in the CDR3. Germline values: CDR1 SGHVS, CDR2 FQNEAQ. The CDR3 bases are TGTGCCAGCAGCTTCTACAGGGTCAGCTCTGGGGCCAACGTCCTGACTTTC. Translated: CASSFYRVSSGANVLTF.

This rearrangement joins TRBV7-8 to TRBJ1-5; a weak D match, TRBD1 (5 bases). CDR1 and CDR2 (germline): SGHVS, FQNEAQ. V lost 2 bases and J 2 bases, leaving 16 bases between the germline ends. CDR3 length: 17 residues. The CDR3: CASSLSPWGVGNQPQHF. CDR3 DNA: TGTGCCAGCAGCTTATCCCCCTGGGGCGTCGGCAATCAGCCCCAGCATTTT.

The V gene is TRBV2, the J gene TRBJ1-1; unclear D gene. The CDR3 contains 17 residues. From germline, CDR1 is SNHLY and CDR2 FYNNEI. V was shortened by 7 bases and J by 0 bases, with 21 bases between the two germline ends. The CDR3 coding sequence is TGTGCCAGCACCACTTTGGGGAGGTTGAACCTGAACACTGAAGCTTTCTTT. It translates to CASTTLGRLNLNTEAFF.

The rearrangement joins TRBV18 to TRBJ2-2; 7 bases match TRBD1. The CDR3 runs to 18 residues. Germline V gene sequence: CDR1 KGHSH, CDR2 LQKENI. J lost 0 bases, V lost 1 base, and 8 bases had no gene match. As DNA, the CDR3 is TGTGCCAGCTCACCACGAGCTCTTGACAGGGCGAACACCGGGGAGCTGTTTTTT. This codes for CASSPRALDRANTGELFF.

For this clone: An end of the junction does not agree with germline; a read error may underlie this. The chain joins TRBV6-5 to TRBJ2-7; TRBD1 aligns across 9 bases. The CDR3 consists of 12 residues. Germline V gene data show CDR1 as MNHEY and CDR2 as SVGAGI. The CDR3 DNA reads as TGTGCCAGCAGTTACCGAGGGGACAGGGTAATATTC. Its protein product is CASSYRGDRVIF.

The rearrangement joins TRBV2 to TRBJ2-7; TRBD1 matches 10 bases. The CDR3 consists of 13 residues. J gave up 7 bases and V 4 bases, and 4 bases lay outside the gene matches. Looked up from germline, CDR1 is SNHLY and CDR2 is FYNNEI. CDR3 DNA sequence: TGTGCCAGCAGTGGGGGACAGGGGTGGGAGCAGTACTTC. Its protein product is CASSGGQGWEQYF.

This CDR3 reads CASSQVGAYLGGYTF. Here the CDR3 DNA reads TGCGCCAGCAGCCAAGTGGGAGCATATTTAGGTGGCTACACCTTC. The chain is built from TRBV4-1 and TRBJ1-2; D uncertain. Germline V lookup: CDR1 MGHRA, CDR2 YSYEKL. V lost 1 base to trimming and J lost 7 bases, with 16 bases between them. The CDR3 runs 15 residues.

V usage is TRBV19 and J usage is TRBJ2-1; 11 bases map to TRBD2. This CDR3 is built from 13 residues. Per germline, CDR1 LNHDA and CDR2 SQIVND (reference sequence). The V segment lost 6 bases and the J segment 9 bases; nucleotides outside the gene matches: 4. The CDR3 reads CASRSGTSGEQFF. CDR3 nucleotides: TGTGCCAGTAGGTCCGGGACTAGCGGTGAGCAGTTCTTC.

The rearrangement links TRBV30 to TRBJ1-1, with D maybe TRBD1 (6 bases). CDR1 and CDR2 from the germline V gene are GTSNPN and SVGIG (reference sequence). This CDR3 has 12 residues. V lost 3 bases and J 6 bases, leaving 11 bases between the germline ends. The CDR3: CAWRAGEAEAFF. The CDR3 DNA sequence: TGTGCCTGGAGGGCAGGGGAAGCTGAAGCTTTCTTT.

The chain is built from TRBV30 and TRBJ2-3, with D uncertain. The CDR3 has 14 amino acids. From germline, CDR1 is GTSNPN and CDR2 SVGIG (reference sequence). Between the trimmed V and J ends, which lost 1 base and 0 bases, there was a span of 8 bases. This CDR3 is CAWSAGPSTDTQYF. CDR3 in DNA: TGTGCCTGGAGTGCCGGTCCTAGCACAGATACGCAGTATTTT.

The gene calls are TRBV3-1 (or the pseudogene TRBV3-2) and TRBJ2-7; 7 positions agree with TRBD1. The CDR3 loop spans 16 amino acids. J lost 0 bases, V lost 4 bases, and 9 bases had no gene match. Germline CDR1 LGHDT, CDR2 YNNKEL (reference sequence). The CDR3 DNA follows: TGTGCCAGCAGCCCCTCGGACAGGAGGAGCTCCTACGAGCAGTACTTC. Protein product: CASSPSDRRSSYEQYF.